This T cell receptor beta chain was found in a study of T cell responses to AZD1222 COVID-19 vaccine. About the research overall: Combined were second doses at about 4 or about 12 weeks.

Using immunoSEQ multiplex PCR, the repertoire was profiled, and TCRdb retains in-frame clones only, with some absent. The table records approximately 150,000 clones, roughly nine tenths of them present only once. Germline V gives CDR1 SGHNT, CDR2 YENEEA. Trimming removed 5 bases from V and 4 bases from J, with 13 bases in between. The CDR3 is made up of 14 amino acids. This clone was picked up a small number of times. The sequencing used peripheral blood, collected on day 0 of AZD1222 vaccination. The V and J genes are TRBV11-3 and TRBJ2-3; D may be TRBD2 (6 bases). The TCR sequence derives from an adult in good health. CDR3 DNA: TGTGCCAGCAGCACGGGGGTAGGTGCAGATACGCAGTATTTT. Protein product: CASSTGVGADTQYF.